The subject of this entry is one TCR beta chain. This clonotype appeared many times. The specificity of this receptor is unknown. No per-base quality is available; no much larger clone lies one base away. These data are taken from a study of human T cells and chemical hapten exposure (dated by TCRdb to about 2021). Context from the whole study: For sensitization, 2% DPC in acetone was applied to a roughly 2 cm by roughly 2 cm area of upper inner arm skin. Blood samples were taken from patients before sensitization (week 0) and then at 2, 6 and about 24 weeks after DPC sensitization. About 30 alopecia patients provided blood for TCR sequencing at one to four time points (pre-sensitization, 2, 6 and 24 weeks). Libraries were pooled for sequencing, and variation in per-sample TCR yields was attributed mainly to small differences in library volumes within the pool. Throughout the study period of 20 to 30 weeks, patients also received therapeutic DPC doses to the scalp every week. Peripheral blood TCR repertoire changes were tracked in vivo in alopecia patients during primary and secondary sensitization to the hapten diphenylcyclopropenone (DPC). The mostly female patient cohort included alopecia areata with under or over 50% scalp involvement, alopecia totalis and alopecia universalis. Patch testing on the upper back used Finn chambers containing 0.01% DPC, with scoring done after 6 days according to International Contact Dermatitis Research Group standards.

The sample's time point label is to be understood as: patch test 2, 6 weeks after DPC sensitization. This specimen's treatment or condition label, per the study, means: therapeutic diphenylcyclopropenone sensitization with weekly scalp DPC. Blood at each patch-test visit was drawn before the patch test was applied. Patients were considered eligible if aged 18 to 70, diagnosed with alopecia and deemed suitable for DPC therapy, and patients were excluded if pregnant. Total RNA was extracted from unfractionated whole blood collected in Tempus Blood RNA tubes. The protocol used for the library was RACE. Sequencing used a NextSeq 500. Library preparation attached unique molecular identifiers to individual cDNA molecules for quantitative, reproducible TCR counting. For every blood RNA sample, sequencing covered both the TCR alpha and TCR beta chains. The original pipeline was this. The median number of TCRs per sample was over 85,000, ranging from roughly 23,224 to 690,600. V, J and CDR3 annotation of the TCR reads was performed with the Decombinator software suite. Every sample was subsampled to the same number of TCRs (28,000) for the PS versus PT1 abundance plots. TCRs were defined as expanded if absent before sensitization and observed at least eight times at the 2-week time point. TCRdb applied fastp at Q25 and MiXCR to the public reads, then kept only in-frame beta chains. CDR3 protein sequences are deduplicated, and each keeps its most common genes and DNA. For this entry, the V and J calls and clone size follow TCRdb and not the study's own pipeline. This sample lists approximately 95,000 distinct CDR3 sequences; approximately 10% were detected once. The ten biggest clones cover about 3% of the sample.

The investigation overall reported the following: Significantly more large CDR3 similarity clusters were formed by expanded TCRs than by pre-sensitization or healthy control sets, consistent with antigen-driven responses. The number of TCRs above 1 in 1000 frequency did not change with DPC sensitization; there was no evidence of global repertoire structure alterations. Because every patient had alopecia, a presumed autoimmune disease, the patients' immune response might differ from that of healthy individuals. Patch test score was positively correlated with the number of PT1 expanded TCRs, with significance at thresholds 8, 16 and 32 but not at 4. Repeated subsampling changed both the strength of the expansion versus patch-test correlation and the threshold at which the correlation became significant.

This specimen consisted of whole blood, obtained in connection with sensitization to the hapten diphenylcyclopropenone (DPC). The sequence came from a woman aged 40 to 50 with alopecia areata. Some clones in this sample may be carry-over from other donors' samples.

The nucleotide sequence is given as TGCAGTGCTGTGGTAGCGGTGGCCCAAGAGACCCAGTACTTC. This translates into CSAVVAVAQETQYF. The V and J genes are TRBV20-1 and TRBJ2-5; the best D guess is TRBD2, with 6 bases matching. V and J lose 5 bases and 1 base, and a span of 14 bases separates them. Inclusive of the bounding cysteine and phenylalanine, the CDR3 is 14 residues long. Only CDR3 DNA is held: 42 bases, read in frame from base 1. From the germline V gene (reference sequence), CDR1 is DFQATT and CDR2 is SNEGSKA.